This TCR beta chain is from a study of cytomegalovirus exposure and HLA in healthy donors. Amplification used 60 Vbeta primers and 13 Jbeta primers. TCRdb's table, derived via immunoSEQ multiplex PCR, lists solely in-frame clones and lacks some. This sample's table has roughly 30,000 clones. CDR1 is LNHDA and CDR2 is SQIVND in the germline V gene (reference sequence). The ends were cut back, 5 bases at V and 1 base at J, with 12 bases in the middle. The CDR3 sequence is 14 residues long. Whole-study results and caveats: Some segments of the V type, notably TRBV6-2 and TRBV6-3, were excluded as indistinguishable. According to a later analysis, most TCR beta chains associated with CMV appeared HLA-restricted.

Of note for this clone: The antigen is not known.

The sequencing sample was made of PBMCs. This chain links TRBV19 with TRBJ2-7; D is ambiguous. This receptor was identified in a woman aged 40 to 49 in good health and CMV-seropositive. CDR3 in amino acids: CASSARSESYEQYF. The DNA of the CDR3 is TGTGCCAGTAGTGCTCGCAGCGAGTCCTACGAGCAGTACTTC.